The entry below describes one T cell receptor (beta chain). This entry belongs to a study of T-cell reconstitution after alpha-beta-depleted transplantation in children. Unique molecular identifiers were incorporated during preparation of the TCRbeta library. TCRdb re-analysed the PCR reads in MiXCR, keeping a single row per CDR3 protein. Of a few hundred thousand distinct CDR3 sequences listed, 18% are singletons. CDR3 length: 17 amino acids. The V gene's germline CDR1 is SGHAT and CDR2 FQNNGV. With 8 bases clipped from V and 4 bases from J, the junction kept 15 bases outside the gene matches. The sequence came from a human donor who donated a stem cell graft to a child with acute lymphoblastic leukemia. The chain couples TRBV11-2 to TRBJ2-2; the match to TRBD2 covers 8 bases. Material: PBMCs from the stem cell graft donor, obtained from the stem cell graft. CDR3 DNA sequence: TGTGCCAGCGGAATCGGGCCGGGGGGGCGGGCCACCGGGGAGCTGTTTTTT. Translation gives CASGIGPGGRATGELFF.